In this sample, the clone carrying this TCR beta chain turned up once. Method: immunoSEQ multiplex PCR; TCRdb's copy keeps in-frame clones and lacks some. The profile shows about 40,000 clones, around 90% of them singletons. This specimen belongs to a study of blood T cell repertoires in COVID-19. Looking at the study overall: COVID-19 samples collected from the United States, Italy and Spain covered acute and convalescent phases. T cells, B-cell-depleted T cells, or PBMCs provided the cDNA or gDNA that served as material.

The length of the CDR3 is 14 residues. CDR1 is SQVTM and CDR2 is ANQGSEA in the germline V gene. The V end was cut by 0 bases, the J end by 3 bases, with 12 bases between. The V and J genes are TRBV29-1 and TRBJ2-7, with TRBD1 as a possible D gene (6 bases). The clonotype comes from a man between 65 and 85 years old with acute or convalescent COVID-19. The sample consisted of peripheral blood. CDR3 nucleotide sequence: TGCAGCGTTGAAGACCAGGACAGTAACTACGAGCAGTACTTC. It encodes CSVEDQDSNYEQYF.